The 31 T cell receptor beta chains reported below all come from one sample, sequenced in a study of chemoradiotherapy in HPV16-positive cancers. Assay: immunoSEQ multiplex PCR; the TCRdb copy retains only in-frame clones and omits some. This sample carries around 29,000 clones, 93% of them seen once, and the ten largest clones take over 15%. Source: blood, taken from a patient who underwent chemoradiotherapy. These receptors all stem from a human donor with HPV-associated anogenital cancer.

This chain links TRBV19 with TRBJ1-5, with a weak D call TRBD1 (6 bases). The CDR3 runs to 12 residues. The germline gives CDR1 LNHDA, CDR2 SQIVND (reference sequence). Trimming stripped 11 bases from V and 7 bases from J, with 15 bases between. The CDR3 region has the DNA TGTGCCTCCAATAACAGGGACCAGCCCCAGCATTTT. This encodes CASNNRDQPQHF.

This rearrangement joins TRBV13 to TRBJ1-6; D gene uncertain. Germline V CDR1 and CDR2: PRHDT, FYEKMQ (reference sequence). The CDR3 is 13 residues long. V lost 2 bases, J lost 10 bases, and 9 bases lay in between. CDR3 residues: CASSLRLSSPLHF. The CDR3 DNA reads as TGTGCCAGCAGCTTACGTTTATCCTCACCCCTCCACTTT.

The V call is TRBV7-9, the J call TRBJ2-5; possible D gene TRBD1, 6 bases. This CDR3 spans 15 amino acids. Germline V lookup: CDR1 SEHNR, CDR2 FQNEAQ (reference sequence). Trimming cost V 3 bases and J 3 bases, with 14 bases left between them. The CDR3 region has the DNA TGTGCCAGCAGCTTGACCGGGACATGGGAAGAGACCCAGTACTTC. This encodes CASSLTGTWEETQYF. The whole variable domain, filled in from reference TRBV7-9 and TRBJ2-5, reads DTGVSQNPRHKITKRGQNVTFRCDPISEHNRLYWYRQTLGQGPEFLTYFQNEAQLEKSRLLSDRFSAERPKGSFSTLEIQRTEQGDSAMYLCASSLTGTWEETQYFGPGTRLLVL.

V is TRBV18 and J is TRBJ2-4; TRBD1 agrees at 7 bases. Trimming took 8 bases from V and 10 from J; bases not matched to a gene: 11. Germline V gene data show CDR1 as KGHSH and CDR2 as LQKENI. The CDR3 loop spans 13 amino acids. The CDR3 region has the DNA TGTGCCAGCCTGACCGGGACAGACCTAATTCAGTACTTC. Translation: CASLTGTDLIQYF.

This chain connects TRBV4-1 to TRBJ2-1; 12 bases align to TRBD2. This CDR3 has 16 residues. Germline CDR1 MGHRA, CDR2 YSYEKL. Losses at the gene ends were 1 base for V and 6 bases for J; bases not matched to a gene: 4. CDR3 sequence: CASSQAPSGGVNEQFF. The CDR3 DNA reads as TGCGCCAGCAGCCAAGCCCCTAGCGGGGGGGTCAATGAGCAGTTCTTC.

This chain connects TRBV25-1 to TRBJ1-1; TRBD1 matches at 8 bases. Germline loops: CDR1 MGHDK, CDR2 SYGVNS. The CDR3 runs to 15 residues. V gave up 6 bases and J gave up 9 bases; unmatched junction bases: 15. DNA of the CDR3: TGTGCCAGCAGAAATCAGGGGGCGCGGCTAACGCAAGCTTTCTTT. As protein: CASRNQGARLTQAFF.

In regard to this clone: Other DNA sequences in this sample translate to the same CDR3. CDR3 in amino acids: CASSVGGSSYEQYF. The CDR3 DNA sequence: TGTGCCAGCAGCGTAGGAGGGAGTAGCTACGAGCAGTACTTC. V usage is TRBV9 and J usage is TRBJ2-7; D may be TRBD2 (5 bases). The CDR3 runs to 14 residues. V shed 0 bases and J shed 3 bases, with 10 bases lying between them. The germline CDR1 and CDR2 sequences are SGDLS and YYNGEE.

CDR3 loop: CASSASRGLSYEQYF. CDR3 nucleotide sequence: TGTGCCAGCAGCGCCTCCAGAGGTCTATCCTACGAGCAGTACTTC. The chain joins TRBV9 to TRBJ2-7; D is ambiguous. This CDR3 is 15 amino acids long. Germline V CDR1 and CDR2: SGDLS, YYNGEE. Trimming left V 3 bases short and J 1 base short, with 14 bases between.

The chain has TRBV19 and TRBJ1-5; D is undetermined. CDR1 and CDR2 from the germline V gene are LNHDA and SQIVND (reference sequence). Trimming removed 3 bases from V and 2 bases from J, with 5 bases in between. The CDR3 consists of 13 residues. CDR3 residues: CASSMQGNQPQHF. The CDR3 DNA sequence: TGTGCCAGTAGTATGCAAGGCAATCAGCCCCAGCATTTT.

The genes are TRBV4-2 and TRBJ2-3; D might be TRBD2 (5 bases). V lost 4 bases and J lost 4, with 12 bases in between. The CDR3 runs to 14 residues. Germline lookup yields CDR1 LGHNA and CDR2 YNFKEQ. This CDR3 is CASSPVDSSDTQYF. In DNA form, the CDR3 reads TGTGCCAGCAGCCCCGTGGACTCGTCAGATACGCAGTATTTT.

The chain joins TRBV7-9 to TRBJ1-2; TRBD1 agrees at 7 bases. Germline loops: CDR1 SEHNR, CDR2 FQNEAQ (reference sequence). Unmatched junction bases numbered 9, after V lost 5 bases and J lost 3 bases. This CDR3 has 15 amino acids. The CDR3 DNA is TGTGCCAGCAGCCCACGGACAGGCCAACACTATGGCTACACCTTC. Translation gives CASSPRTGQHYGYTF.

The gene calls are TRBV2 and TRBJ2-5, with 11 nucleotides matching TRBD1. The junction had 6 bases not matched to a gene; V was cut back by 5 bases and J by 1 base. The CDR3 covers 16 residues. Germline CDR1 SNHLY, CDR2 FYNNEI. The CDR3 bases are TGTGCCAGCAGTTCCCGGGACAGGGGGGGCCAAGAGACCCAGTACTTC. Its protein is CASSSRDRGGQETQYF.

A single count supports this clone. The CDR3 loop reads CASSAMSGGGYEAFF. The CDR3 nucleotides read TGTGCCAGCAGCGCTATGTCGGGGGGAGGCTATGAAGCTTTCTTT. V and J are TRBV9 and TRBJ1-1; maybe TRBD1 (5 bases). Germline CDR1 SGDLS, CDR2 YYNGEE. V was pared by 3 bases and J by 7 bases, with 19 bases between. CDR3 length: 15 residues.

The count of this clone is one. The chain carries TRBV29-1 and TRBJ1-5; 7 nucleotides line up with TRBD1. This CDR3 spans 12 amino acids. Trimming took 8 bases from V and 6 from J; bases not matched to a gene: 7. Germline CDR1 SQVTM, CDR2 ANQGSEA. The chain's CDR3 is CSYGQALQPQHF. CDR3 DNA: TGCAGCTATGGACAGGCGCTTCAGCCCCAGCATTTT.

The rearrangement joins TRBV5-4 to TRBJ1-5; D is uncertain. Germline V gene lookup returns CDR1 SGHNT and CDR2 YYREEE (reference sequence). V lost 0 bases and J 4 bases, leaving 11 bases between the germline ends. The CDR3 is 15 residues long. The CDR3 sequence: CASSLDLTPNQPQHF. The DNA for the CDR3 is TGTGCCAGCAGCTTGGATCTGACACCGAATCAGCCCCAGCATTTT.

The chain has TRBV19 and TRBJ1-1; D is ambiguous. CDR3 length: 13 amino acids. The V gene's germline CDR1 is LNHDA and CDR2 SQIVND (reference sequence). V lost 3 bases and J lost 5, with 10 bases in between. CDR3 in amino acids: CASSIWGATEAFF. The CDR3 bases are TGTGCCAGTAGTATTTGGGGAGCGACTGAAGCTTTCTTT.

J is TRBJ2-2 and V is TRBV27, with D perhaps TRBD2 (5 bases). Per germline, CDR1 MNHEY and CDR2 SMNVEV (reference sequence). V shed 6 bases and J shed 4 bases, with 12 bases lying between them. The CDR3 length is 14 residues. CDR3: CASRPPGLTGELFF. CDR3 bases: TGTGCCAGCAGACCTCCCGGACTCACCGGGGAGCTGTTTTTT.

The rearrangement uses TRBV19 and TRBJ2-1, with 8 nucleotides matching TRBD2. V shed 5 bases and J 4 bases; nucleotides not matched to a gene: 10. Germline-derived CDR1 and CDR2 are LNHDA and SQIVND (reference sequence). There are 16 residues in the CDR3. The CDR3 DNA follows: TGTGCCAGTAGTGCCCTGGGGGGCGGGAGGTACAATGAGCAGTTCTTC. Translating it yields CASSALGGGRYNEQFF.

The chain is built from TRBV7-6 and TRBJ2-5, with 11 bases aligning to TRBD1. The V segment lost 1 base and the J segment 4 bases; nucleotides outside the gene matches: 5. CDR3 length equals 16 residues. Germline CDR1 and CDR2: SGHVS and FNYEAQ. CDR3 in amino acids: CASSLGGQGAGETQYF. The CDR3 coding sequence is TGTGCCAGCAGCTTAGGCGGACAGGGGGCTGGAGAGACCCAGTACTTC. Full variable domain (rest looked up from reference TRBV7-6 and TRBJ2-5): GAGVSQSPRYKVTKRGQDVALRCDPISGHVSLYWYRQALGQGPEFLTYFNYEAQQDKSGLPNDRFSAERPEGSISTLTIQRTEQRDSAMYRCASSLGGQGAGETQYFGPGTRLLVL.

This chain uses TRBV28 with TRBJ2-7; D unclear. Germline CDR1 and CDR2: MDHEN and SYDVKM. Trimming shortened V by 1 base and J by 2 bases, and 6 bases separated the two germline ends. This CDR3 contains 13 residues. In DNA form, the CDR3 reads TGTGCCAGCAGTTTATCAAGGACCTACGAGCAGTACTTC. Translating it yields CASSLSRTYEQYF.

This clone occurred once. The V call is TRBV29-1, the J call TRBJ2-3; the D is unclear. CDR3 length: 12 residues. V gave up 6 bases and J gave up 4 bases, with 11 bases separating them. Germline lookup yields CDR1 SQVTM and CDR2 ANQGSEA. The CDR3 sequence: CSVLKGADTQYF. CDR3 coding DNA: TGCAGCGTGCTAAAAGGCGCAGATACGCAGTATTTT.

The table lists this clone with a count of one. The CDR3 DNA reads TGCGCCAGCAGCCAAGAGTTTCGGACAGCCACATTGTTGAAACTGTTTTTT. Amino acid sequence: CASSQEFRTATLLKLFF. The chain joins TRBV4-1 to TRBJ1-4; D possibly corresponds to TRBD1 (6 bases). Germline loops: CDR1 MGHRA, CDR2 YSYEKL. V shed 0 bases and J shed 11 bases, with 22 bases lying between them. CDR3 length: 17 residues.

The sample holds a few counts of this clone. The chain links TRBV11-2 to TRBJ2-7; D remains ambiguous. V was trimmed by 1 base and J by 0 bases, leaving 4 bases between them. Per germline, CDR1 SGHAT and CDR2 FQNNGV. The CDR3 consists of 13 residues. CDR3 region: CASSLVASYEQYF. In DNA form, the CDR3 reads TGTGCCAGCAGCTTAGTGGCCTCCTACGAGCAGTACTTC.

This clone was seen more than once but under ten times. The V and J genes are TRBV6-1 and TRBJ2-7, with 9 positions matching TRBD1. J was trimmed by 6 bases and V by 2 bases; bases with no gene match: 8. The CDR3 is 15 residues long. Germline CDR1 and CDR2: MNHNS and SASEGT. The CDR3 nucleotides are TGTGCCAGCAGTGAATTGGGGACAGGGCGAATCGAGCAGTACTTC. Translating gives CASSELGTGRIEQYF.

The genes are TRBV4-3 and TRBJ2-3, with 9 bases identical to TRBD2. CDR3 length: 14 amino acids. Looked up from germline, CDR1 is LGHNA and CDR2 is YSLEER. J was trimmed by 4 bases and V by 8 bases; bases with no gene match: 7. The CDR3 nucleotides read TGCGCCAGCTCTTTGCGGGGGGGCTCAGATACGCAGTATTTT. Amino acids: CASSLRGGSDTQYF.

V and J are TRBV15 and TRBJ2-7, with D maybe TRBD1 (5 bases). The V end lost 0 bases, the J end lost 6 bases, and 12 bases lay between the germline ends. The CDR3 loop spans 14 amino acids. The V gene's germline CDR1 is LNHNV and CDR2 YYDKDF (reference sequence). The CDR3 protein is CATSRDSGLAEQYF. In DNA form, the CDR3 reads TGTGCCACCAGCAGAGATTCAGGGTTGGCCGAGCAGTACTTC.

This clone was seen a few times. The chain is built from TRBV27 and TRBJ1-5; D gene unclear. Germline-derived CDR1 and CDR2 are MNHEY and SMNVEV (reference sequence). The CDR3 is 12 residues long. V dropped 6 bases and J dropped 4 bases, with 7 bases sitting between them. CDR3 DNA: TGTGCCAGCAGCCGAGAAAATCAGCCCCAGCATTTT. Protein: CASSRENQPQHF.

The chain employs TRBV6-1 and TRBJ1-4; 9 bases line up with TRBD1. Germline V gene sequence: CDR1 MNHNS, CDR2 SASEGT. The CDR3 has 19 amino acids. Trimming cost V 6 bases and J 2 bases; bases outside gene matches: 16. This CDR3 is CASRERFRDREYTNEKLFF. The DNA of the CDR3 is TGTGCCAGCAGAGAACGATTCCGGGACAGGGAGTATACTAATGAAAAACTGTTTTTT.

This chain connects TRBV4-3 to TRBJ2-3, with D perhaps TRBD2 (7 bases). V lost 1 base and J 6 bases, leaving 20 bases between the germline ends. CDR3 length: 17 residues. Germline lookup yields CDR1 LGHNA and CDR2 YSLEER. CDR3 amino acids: CASSQAVEAGAGDTQYF. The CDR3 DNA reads TGCGCCAGCAGCCAAGCGGTGGAGGCGGGGGCCGGGGATACGCAGTATTTT.

This CDR3 is CASSQSQRGTDTQYF. The CDR3 DNA follows: TGTGCCAGCAGCCAAAGCCAGCGGGGCACAGATACGCAGTATTTT. The genes are TRBV16 and TRBJ2-3; D is possibly TRBD2 (6 bases). The germline gives CDR1 KGHSY, CDR2 FQNENV. Deletions cut 2 bases from V and 1 base from J, with 10 bases between. CDR3 size: 15 residues.

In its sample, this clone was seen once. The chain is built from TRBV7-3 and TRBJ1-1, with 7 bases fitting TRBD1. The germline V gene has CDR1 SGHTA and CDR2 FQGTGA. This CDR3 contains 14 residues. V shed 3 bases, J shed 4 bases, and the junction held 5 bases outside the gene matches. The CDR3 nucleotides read TGTGCCAGCAGCTTTACCCCAGGGGGCACTGAAGCTTTCTTT. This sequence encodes CASSFTPGGTEAFF.